A selection of T cell receptor beta chains follows, all from one sample in a study of graft-versus-host responses after intestinal transplantation. Produced via immunoSEQ multiplex PCR; TCRdb's table is partial and in-frame only. The sample lists about 7,000 clones, roughly 30% occurring once. Specimen: alloreactive CD8+ T cells from a mixed lymphocyte reaction culture, collected before transplantation. The source of these receptors is a human patient who was an organ donor for intestinal transplantation. Each CDR3 is given with its conserved first and last residue. D genes are given only for firm matches. The size of a clone is reported for some rows only, either as once, few or many, or as a class for expanded clones.

CDR3: CASSQVRGPYEQYF
DNA: TGCGCCAGCAGCCAAGTCAGGGGACCCTACGAGCAGTACTTC
J: TRBJ2-7
size: large
V: TRBV4-1
D: .

CDR3: CASSRRTSGWIPYNEQFF
DNA: TGTGCCAGCAGCCGCCGGACTAGCGGGTGGATACCCTACAATGAGCAGTTCTTC
J: TRBJ2-1
size: few
V: TRBV7-2
D: TRBD2

CDR3: CASSQLGTGELFF
DNA: TGTGCCAGCAGCCAACTAGGCACCGGGGAGCTGTTTTTT
J: TRBJ2-2
size: .
V: TRBV7-2
D: .

CDR3: CASSCLHLQSRANVLTF
DNA: TGTGCCAGCTCATGTTTACATTTACAAAGTCGGGCCAACGTCCTGACTTTC
J: TRBJ2-6
size: .
V: TRBV18
D: .

CDR3: CASSESTGLQEQYF
DNA: TGCGCCAGCAGTGAGTCGACAGGTCTTCAAGAGCAGTACTTC
J: TRBJ2-7
size: .
V: TRBV10-1
D: .

CDR3: CASSFFVVIAYNEQFF
DNA: TGTGCCAGCAGCTTCTTCGTGGTCATAGCCTACAATGAGCAGTTCTTC
J: TRBJ2-1
size: few
V: TRBV7-9
D: .

CDR3: CAIRLVSGGTDTQYF
DNA: TGTGCCATCAGGTTGGTTAGCGGGGGCACAGATACGCAGTATTTT
J: TRBJ2-3
size: .
V: TRBV10-3
D: TRBD2

CDR3: CASSQVRGGAYEQYF
DNA: TGTGCCAGCAGCCAAGTCCGCGGGGGGGCTTACGAGCAGTACTTC
J: TRBJ2-7
size: .
V: TRBV11-2
D: TRBD2

CDR3: CASSYSGGGTEAFF
DNA: TGTGCCAGCAGTTACTCAGGGGGGGGCACTGAAGCTTTCTTT
J: TRBJ1-1
size: few
V: TRBV6-5
D: .

CDR3: CASSSMGGYNSPLHF
DNA: TGTGCCAGCAGCTCTATGGGAGGGTATAATTCACCCCTCCACTTT
J: TRBJ1-6
size: .
V: TRBV7-3
D: .

CDR3: CASILGTEAFF
DNA: .
J: TRBJ1-1
size: .
V: TRBV25-1
D: .

CDR3: CASSQELRYRAGELFF
DNA: TGCGCCAGCAGCCAAGAATTAAGGTATAGGGCCGGGGAGCTGTTTTTT
J: TRBJ2-2
size: few
V: TRBV4-1
D: .

CDR3: CACSLLGSYGYTF
DNA: TGTGCCTGCAGCCTCTTAGGGTCGTATGGCTACACCTTC
J: TRBJ1-2
size: .
V: TRBV11-1
D: .

CDR3: CASSSPMGRNYEQYF
DNA: TGTGCCAGCAGCTCTCCCATGGGAAGAAACTACGAGCAGTACTTC
J: TRBJ2-7
size: few
V: TRBV11-2
D: .

CDR3: CASSRTGGTFETQYF
DNA: TGTGCCAGTAGTAGGACAGGGGGGACCTTTGAGACCCAGTACTTC
J: TRBJ2-5
size: .
V: TRBV19
D: TRBD1

CDR3: CASSLIRRDEQYF
DNA: TGTGCCAGCAGCTTGATTAGAAGGGACGAGCAGTACTTC
J: TRBJ2-7
size: .
V: TRBV7-3
D: .

CDR3: CSVVPRQFSTDTQYF
DNA: TGCAGCGTTGTCCCTAGACAGTTTAGCACAGATACGCAGTATTTT
J: TRBJ2-3
size: .
V: TRBV29-1
D: .

CDR3: CASSQSQGAGANEKLFF
DNA: TGCGCCAGCAGCCAATCTCAGGGGGCAGGGGCTAATGAAAAACTGTTTTTT
J: TRBJ1-4
size: large
V: TRBV4-3
D: TRBD1

CDR3: CASSYGGEQYF
DNA: TGTGCCAGCAGTTACGGGGGGGAGCAGTACTTC
J: TRBJ2-7
size: .
V: TRBV6-6
D: .

CDR3: CASSFGSSGYGYTF
DNA: TGTGCCAGCAGTTTCGGTTCGTCGGGCTATGGCTACACCTTC
J: TRBJ1-2
size: large
V: TRBV27
D: .

CDR3: CASSLGPLRRRTDTQYF
DNA: TGTGCCAGCAGCTTAGGGCCTCTAAGACGGCGCACAGATACGCAGTATTTT
J: TRBJ2-3
size: .
V: TRBV11-2
D: .

CDR3: CASSYGHSNYGYTF
DNA: TGTGCCAGCAGCTACGGACACTCAAACTATGGCTACACCTTC
J: TRBJ1-2
size: few
V: TRBV11-2
D: .

CDR3: CASESHSWLTQETQYF
DNA: TGTGCCAGCGAGTCCCACTCGTGGCTTACTCAAGAGACCCAGTACTTC
J: TRBJ2-5
size: .
V: TRBV7-6
D: .

CDR3: CAWSPRTGKSAQHF
DNA: TGTGCCTGGAGTCCACGGACAGGGAAGTCAGCCCAGCATTTT
J: TRBJ1-5
size: .
V: TRBV30
D: TRBD1

CDR3: CASSYDGGAFF
DNA: TGTGCCAGCAGTTACGATGGAGGAGCTTTCTTT
J: TRBJ1-1
size: .
V: TRBV6-9
D: .

CDR3: CATSREATADTQYF
DNA: TGTGCCACCAGCAGAGAGGCGACAGCAGATACGCAGTATTTT
J: TRBJ2-3
size: .
V: TRBV15
D: .

CDR3: CASSYFTVGRAFF
DNA: TGTGCCAGCAGTTACTTTACGGTGGGCCGAGCTTTCTTT
J: TRBJ1-1
size: few
V: TRBV6-5
D: .

CDR3: CASSEWGTGGRSTEAFF
DNA: TGTGCCAGCAGTGAATGGGGGACAGGGGGCAGGAGCACTGAAGCTTTCTTT
J: TRBJ1-1
size: few
V: TRBV2
D: TRBD1

CDR3: CASSPTQLAGVVHPQYF
DNA: TGCGCCAGCAGTCCCACCCAACTAGCGGGGGTCGTACATCCGCAGTATTTT
J: TRBJ2-3
size: .
V: TRBV4-3
D: TRBD2

CDR3: CASSRTVWTGLDYTF
DNA: TGCGCCAGCAGCCGCACGGTTTGGACAGGGTTGGACTACACCTTC
J: TRBJ1-2
size: few
V: TRBV4-3
D: TRBD1

CDR3: CASSLGTGGIYEQYF
DNA: TGTGCCAGCAGCTTAGGGACAGGGGGAATCTACGAGCAGTACTTC
J: TRBJ2-7
size: .
V: TRBV5-5
D: TRBD1

CDR3: CASSQSGQPQHF
DNA: TGCGCCAGCAGTCAATCAGGACAGCCCCAGCATTTT
J: TRBJ1-5
size: .
V: TRBV23-1
D: .